Below, 23 T cell receptor beta chains from the same sample are listed, as sequenced in a study of a mutant IDH1 vaccine in newly diagnosed glioma. Time point given: baseline, week 1 (first vaccination visit). Treatment of the sample: pre-vaccination baseline after standard-of-care therapy. Sequencing was performed with immunoSEQ multiplex PCR; in TCRdb, only in-frame clones are kept and a portion is missing. The table includes 85,000 to 100,000 clones, roughly 78% detected once. The sample was PBMCs, taken from a glioma patient treated with radiotherapy, temozolomide or both. These receptor sequences come from a man aged 35-49 years with glioma.

The chain joins TRBV11-3 to TRBJ2-7; 10 positions agree with TRBD2. Per germline, CDR1 SGHNT and CDR2 YENEEA. After removal of 0 bases from V and 3 bases from J, the junction contained 2 bases not matched to a gene. The CDR3 length is 15 residues. Written as DNA, the CDR3 is TGTGCCAGCAGCTTAGATTCTAGCGGGAGCTACGAGCAGTACTTC. It codes for CASSLDSSGSYEQYF.

The V and J genes are TRBV7-8 and TRBJ2-7, with a weak D call TRBD1 (6 bases). The V end was cut by 1 base, the J end by 5 bases, with 12 bases between. The CDR3 runs to 14 residues. Germline CDR1 and CDR2: SGHVS and FQNEAQ. The CDR3 DNA sequence: TGTGCCAGCAGCTTAGGGGCAGGGGTCCACGAGCAGTACTTC. Translation gives CASSLGAGVHEQYF.

The chain recombines TRBV20-1 with TRBJ2-1; D not resolved. V was pared by 1 base and J by 10 bases, with 8 bases between. The CDR3 loop spans 11 amino acids. Germline values: CDR1 DFQATT, CDR2 SNEGSKA (reference sequence). The CDR3 DNA is TGCAGTGCTAGAGGGGCGGACGAGCAGTTCTTC. Protein sequence: CSARGADEQFF.

The chain combines TRBV5-4 with TRBJ2-3; tentatively, D is TRBD2 (5 bases). Trimming pared 0 bases from V and 5 bases from J, leaving 10 bases between. The CDR3 contains 14 residues. Germline CDR1 is SGHNT and CDR2 is YYREEE (reference sequence). CDR3 nucleotides: TGTGCCAGCAGCTTGGGTGGGGAGATAGATACGCAGTATTTT. The encoded protein is CASSLGGEIDTQYF.

This sequence joins TRBV7-8 and TRBJ2-1; 9 bases map to TRBD1. The CDR3 consists of 16 residues. Losses at the gene ends were 2 bases for V and 0 bases for J; bases not matched to a gene: 2. CDR1 is SGHVS, CDR2 FQNEAQ, per germline. The CDR3 protein is CASSLRGQGSYNEQFF. The CDR3 region has the DNA TGTGCCAGCAGCTTAAGGGGACAGGGCTCCTACAATGAGCAGTTCTTC.

CDR3 bases: TGCAGCTGGAAGGGGGCGAGGGAGACCCAGTACTTC. The encoded protein is CSWKGARETQYF. The J gene is TRBJ2-5, the V gene TRBV29-1; 7 nucleotides align to TRBD1. Germline V gene sequence: CDR1 SQVTM, CDR2 ANQGSEA. Trimming cost V 8 bases and J 5 bases; bases outside gene matches: 8. The CDR3 has 12 amino acids.

The rearrangement joins TRBV18 to TRBJ1-5; D call uncertain. V lost 0 bases to trimming and J lost 10 bases, with 10 bases between them. Germline assignment: CDR1 KGHSH and CDR2 LQKENI. The CDR3 length is 13 residues. The CDR3 DNA reads TGTGCCAGCTCACCACCCTCCCCAGGACCCCAGCATTTT. Residues: CASSPPSPGPQHF.

This clone appeared a few times. This chain connects TRBV5-1 to TRBJ1-4, with D possibly TRBD1 on 6 matching bases. The V end was cut by 4 bases, the J end by 7 bases, with 17 bases between. CDR1 SGHRS and CDR2 YFSETQ come from the germline V gene. The CDR3 is 15 amino acids. The CDR3 sequence: CASSRTVGRGEKLFF. The CDR3, as DNA: TGCGCCAGCAGCAGGACAGTGGGAAGAGGTGAAAAACTGTTTTTT.

This chain connects TRBV13 to TRBJ2-5, with 11 bases fitting TRBD2. The CDR3 covers 13 residues. Germline V gives CDR1 PRHDT, CDR2 FYEKMQ (reference sequence). Germline trimming cut 7 bases from V and 5 bases from J; bases unmatched to any gene: 3. The CDR3 region is CASTVAGGETQYF. The CDR3 DNA is TGTGCCAGCACCGTAGCGGGAGGGGAGACCCAGTACTTC.

This clone was recorded only once. The chain combines TRBV2 with TRBJ1-6; D gene ambiguous. V dropped 3 bases and J dropped 0 bases, with 9 bases sitting between them. This CDR3 has 16 amino acids. CDR1 and CDR2 (germline): SNHLY, FYNNEI. CDR3 coding DNA: TGTGCCAGCAGTGAGAGAGGAAGCTCCTATAATTCACCCCTCCACTTT. This translates into CASSERGSSYNSPLHF.

The rearrangement links TRBV9 to TRBJ2-7; TRBD1 matches at 8 bases. The V gene's germline CDR1 is SGDLS and CDR2 YYNGEE. CDR3 length: 14 amino acids. Germline trimming cut 4 bases from V and 5 bases from J; bases unmatched to any gene: 8. The CDR3 is CASSPEGQAHEQYF. The DNA of the CDR3 is TGTGCCAGCAGCCCCGAGGGACAGGCCCACGAGCAGTACTTC.

The chain combines TRBV7-6 with TRBJ2-2; D uncertain. Trimming took off 5 bases at V and 7 bases at J, with 14 bases between the two ends. This CDR3 contains 14 residues. Germline V gives CDR1 SGHVS, CDR2 FNYEAQ. The CDR3: CASSPVVLRGELFF. CDR3 sequence (DNA): TGTGCCAGCAGCCCGGTGGTTCTCCGCGGGGAGCTGTTTTTT.

The chain recombines TRBV29-1 with TRBJ2-7; D may be TRBD1 or TRBD2 (6 bases each). The CDR3 is made up of 12 amino acids. V shed 5 bases and J shed 7 bases, with 15 bases lying between them. Looked up from germline, CDR1 is SQVTM and CDR2 is ANQGSEA. The CDR3 DNA is TGCAGCGTTCAGCCGGGGGCGGGGGAGCAGTACTTC. Protein sequence: CSVQPGAGEQYF.

This chain joins TRBV29-1 and TRBJ2-1, with 11 bases aligning to TRBD2. The V and J ends lost 6 bases and 10 bases, in that order; junction bases with no gene match: 8. Germline CDR1 is SQVTM and CDR2 is ANQGSEA. The CDR3 loop spans 13 amino acids. The CDR3 nucleotides are TGCAGCGTAACCGGGACTAGCGGTAGGGAGCAGTTCTTC. Protein sequence: CSVTGTSGREQFF.

This clone showed up just a few times. Within the sample, other DNA sequences also encode this same CDR3. V is TRBV19 and J is TRBJ2-1; 7 bases are shared with TRBD1. The CDR3 runs to 15 residues. The V and J ends lost 7 bases and 0 bases, in that order; junction bases with no gene match: 6. Germline loops: CDR1 LNHDA, CDR2 SQIVND (reference sequence). The CDR3 region has the DNA TGTGCCAGTAAGGCGGACAGGAGCTCCTACAATGAGCAGTTCTTC. Its protein is CASKADRSSYNEQFF.

This rearrangement joins TRBV28 to TRBJ1-3, with a weak D call TRBD1 (6 bases). Trimming pared 4 bases from V and 4 bases from J, leaving 14 bases between. The CDR3 spans 15 residues. Germline assignment: CDR1 MDHEN and CDR2 SYDVKM. The CDR3, as DNA: TGTGCCAGCAGTTCCGGGGGCGCCGTGGGAAACACCATATATTTT. It translates to CASSSGGAVGNTIYF.

The chain uses TRBV7-2 and TRBJ2-1, with TRBD2 identical over 8 bases. With 5 bases clipped from V and 10 bases from J, the junction kept 13 bases outside the gene matches. This CDR3 contains 15 residues. Germline V gene data show CDR1 as SGHTA and CDR2 as FQGNSA. CDR3 in amino acids: CASSLAGGPIYEQFF. Written as DNA, the CDR3 is TGTGCCAGCAGCCTTGCGGGGGGTCCAATCTACGAGCAGTTCTTC.

The chain links TRBV9 to TRBJ1-1; D not resolved. V lost 6 bases and J lost 1, with 10 bases in between. The V gene's germline CDR1 is SGDLS and CDR2 YYNGEE. This CDR3 spans 13 amino acids. The CDR3 region has the DNA TGTGCCAGCACCCGTAGGCAGAACACTGAAGCTTTCTTT. It encodes CASTRRQNTEAFF. Full variable domain (rest looked up from reference TRBV9 and TRBJ1-1): DSGVTQTPKHLITATGQRVTLRCSPRSGDLSVYWYQQSLDQGLQFLIQYYNGEERAKGNILERFSAQQFPDLHSELNLSSLELGDSALYFCASTRRQNTEAFFGQGTRLTVV.

A single count supports this clone. The V call is TRBV15, the J call TRBJ1-5, with TRBD1 matching 9 bases. Germline values: CDR1 LNHNV, CDR2 YYDKDF (reference sequence). The CDR3 length is 16 residues. J lost 7 bases, V lost 2 bases, and 9 bases had no gene match. CDR3 in DNA: TGTGCCACCAGCAGACCCGGGACAGGGTGGGAACAGCCCCAGCATTTT. Its protein product is CATSRPGTGWEQPQHF.

This clone was seen only a few times. One junction end does not reproduce the germline sequence, and a read error may be involved. The chain combines TRBV7-7 with TRBJ2-5; 9 positions agree with TRBD1. CDR1 is SSHAT and CDR2 is FNYEAQ in the germline V gene (reference sequence). This CDR3 region has 15 residues. The CDR3 region is CASSLSGTGKETQYF. The CDR3 DNA is TGTGCTAGCAGCCTAAGCGGGACAGGGAAAGAGACCCAGTACTTC.

The rearrangement joins TRBV5-5 to TRBJ2-2; 9 bases fit TRBD1. The CDR3 has 16 amino acids. V was clipped by 4 bases and J by 3 bases; unmatched bases: 7. Germline values: CDR1 SGHKS, CDR2 YYEKEE (reference sequence). CDR3 in amino acids: CASSTGQGHDTGELFF. Here the CDR3 DNA reads TGTGCCAGCAGCACCGGACAGGGGCATGACACCGGGGAGCTGTTTTTT.

The rearrangement links TRBV7-2 to TRBJ2-3; possible D gene TRBD2, 6 bases. Germline loops: CDR1 SGHTA, CDR2 FQGNSA. Trimming stripped 4 bases from V and 1 base from J, with 12 bases between. The CDR3 contains 15 residues. In DNA, the CDR3 is TGTGCCAGCAGCTCTCGTGGCGGGGGCACAGATACGCAGTATTTT. This encodes CASSSRGGGTDTQYF.

This clone showed up just once. CDR3 in amino acids: CASSQGQGYTEAFF. For the CDR3, the DNA is TGCGCCAGCAGCCAAGGACAGGGCTACACTGAAGCTTTCTTT. V and J are TRBV4-1 and TRBJ1-1, with TRBD1 matching 7 bases. Germline CDR1 is MGHRA and CDR2 is YSYEKL. The V gene end was trimmed by 1 base and the J gene end by 3 bases; junction bases not matched to a gene: 2. The CDR3 consists of 14 residues.